This TCR beta chain appears in the sequencing data of a study of glioma-infiltrating T cells. Study-level points and caveats: Very few CDR3 sequences were shared between tissue and blood. Non-neoplastic patients had below-expected tissue-blood divergence, while all gliomas exceeded expectation.

The iRepertoire nested amplicon-rescue multiplex PCR amplified TCR alpha and beta CDR3s from RNA. Input was about 85-450 ng of tissue mRNA or PBMC total RNA. TCRdb reprocessed the multiplex PCR reads with MiXCR, giving one entry per CDR3 protein. The table lists approximately 190,000 distinct CDR3 sequences, around 32% of them singletons. This clonotype was observed at least ten times. Antigen specificity is unknown. The germline V gene encodes CDR1 MNHEY and CDR2 SMNVEV (reference sequence). Trimming cost V 5 bases and J 9 bases; bases outside gene matches: 14. The CDR3 is 15 residues long. The sequence came from a human donor with low-grade glioma or glioblastoma, undergoing nonglioma brain surgery, or in good health (not recorded which). Specimen: glioma tissue, nonneoplastic brain tissue, or PBMCs (not recorded which). The rearrangement joins TRBV27 to TRBJ2-3; 7 nucleotides match TRBD2. The CDR3 protein is CASSPPLAVLGTQYF. CDR3 bases: TGTGCCAGCAGTCCGCCTCTAGCGGTTTTGGGCACGCAGTATTTT.